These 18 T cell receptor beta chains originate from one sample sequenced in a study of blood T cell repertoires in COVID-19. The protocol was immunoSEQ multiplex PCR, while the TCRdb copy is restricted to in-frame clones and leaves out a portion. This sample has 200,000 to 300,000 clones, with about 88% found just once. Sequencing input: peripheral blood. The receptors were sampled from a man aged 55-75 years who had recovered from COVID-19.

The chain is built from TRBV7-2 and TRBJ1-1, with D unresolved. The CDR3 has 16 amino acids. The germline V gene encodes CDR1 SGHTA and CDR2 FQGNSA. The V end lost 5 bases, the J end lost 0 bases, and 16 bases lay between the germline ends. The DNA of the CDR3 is TGTGCCAGCAGCCCATGGGTCCAGCAGGTGAACACTGAAGCTTTCTTT. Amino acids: CASSPWVQQVNTEAFF.

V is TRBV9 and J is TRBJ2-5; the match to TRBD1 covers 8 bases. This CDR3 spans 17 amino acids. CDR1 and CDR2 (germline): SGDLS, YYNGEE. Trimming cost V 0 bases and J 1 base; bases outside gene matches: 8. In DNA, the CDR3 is TGTGCCAGCAGCGTAGGAGGGGGGACAGGAGGCCAAGAGACCCAGTACTTC. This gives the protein CASSVGGGTGGQETQYF.

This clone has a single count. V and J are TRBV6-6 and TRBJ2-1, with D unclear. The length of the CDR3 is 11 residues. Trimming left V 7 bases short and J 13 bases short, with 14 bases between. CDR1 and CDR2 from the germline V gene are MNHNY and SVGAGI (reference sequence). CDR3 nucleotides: TGTGCCAGCACCCGAGGTGCGAACCAGTTCTTC. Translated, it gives CASTRGANQFF.

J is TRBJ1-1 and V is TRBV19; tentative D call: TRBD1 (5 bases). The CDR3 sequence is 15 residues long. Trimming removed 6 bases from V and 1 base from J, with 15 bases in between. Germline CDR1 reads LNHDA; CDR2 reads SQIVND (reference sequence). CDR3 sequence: CASRMTWRGNTEAFF. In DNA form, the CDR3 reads TGTGCCAGTAGGATGACTTGGAGGGGGAACACTGAAGCTTTCTTT. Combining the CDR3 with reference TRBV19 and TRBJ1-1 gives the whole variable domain DGGITQSPKYLFRKEGQNVTLSCEQNLNHDAMYWYRQDPGQGLRLIYYSQIVNDFQKGDIAEGYSVSREKKESFPLTVTSAQKNPTAFYLCASRMTWRGNTEAFFGQGTRLTVV.

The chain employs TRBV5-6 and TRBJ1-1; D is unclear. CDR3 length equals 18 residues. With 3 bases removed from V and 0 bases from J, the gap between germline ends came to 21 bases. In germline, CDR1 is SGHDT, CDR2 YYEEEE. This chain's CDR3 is CASSYPVGSGGVNTEAFF. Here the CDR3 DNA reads TGTGCCAGCAGCTACCCAGTGGGATCGGGAGGCGTGAACACTGAAGCTTTCTTT.

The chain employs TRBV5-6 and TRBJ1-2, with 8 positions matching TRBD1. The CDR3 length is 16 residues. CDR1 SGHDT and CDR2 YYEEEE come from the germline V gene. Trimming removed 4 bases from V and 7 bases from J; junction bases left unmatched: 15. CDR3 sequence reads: CASSLEHMDREGGYTF. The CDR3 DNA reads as TGTGCCAGCAGCCTCGAACATATGGACAGGGAAGGTGGCTACACCTTC.

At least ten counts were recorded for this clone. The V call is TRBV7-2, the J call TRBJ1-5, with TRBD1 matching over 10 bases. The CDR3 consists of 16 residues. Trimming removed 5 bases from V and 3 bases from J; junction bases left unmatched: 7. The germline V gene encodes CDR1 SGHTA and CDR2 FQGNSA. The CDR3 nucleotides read TGTGCCAGCAGCCGCGAGGACAGGGGGTCCAATCAGCCCCAGCATTTT. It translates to CASSREDRGSNQPQHF.

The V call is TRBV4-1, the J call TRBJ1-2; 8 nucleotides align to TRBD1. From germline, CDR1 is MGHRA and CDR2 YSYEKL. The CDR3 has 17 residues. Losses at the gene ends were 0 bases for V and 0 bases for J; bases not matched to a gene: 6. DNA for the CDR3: TGCGCCAGCAGCCAAGAGGCGACAGGGGCCTCTAACTATGGCTACACCTTC. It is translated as CASSQEATGASNYGYTF.

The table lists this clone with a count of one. CDR3 residues: CASLRTGRNQPQHF. The CDR3 DNA follows: TGTGCCAGCCTCCGGACAGGGAGGAATCAGCCCCAGCATTTT. V is TRBV28 and J is TRBJ1-5; 8 nucleotides agree with TRBD1. The J segment lost 4 bases and the V segment lost 8 bases, leaving 7 bases of the junction unmatched. Germline-derived CDR1 and CDR2 are MDHEN and SYDVKM. This CDR3 comprises 14 residues.

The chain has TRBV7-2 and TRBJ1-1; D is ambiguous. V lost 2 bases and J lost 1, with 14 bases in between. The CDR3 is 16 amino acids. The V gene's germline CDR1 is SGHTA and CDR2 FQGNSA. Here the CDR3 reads CASSLLRVGSNTEAFF. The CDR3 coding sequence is TGTGCCAGCAGCTTATTGAGGGTGGGGTCGAACACTGAAGCTTTCTTT.

The CDR3 is CASSPGRQGGGYSPLHF. The CDR3 DNA follows: TGTGCCAGCTCACCGGGAAGACAGGGGGGGGGTTATTCACCCCTCCACTTT. The V and J genes are TRBV18 and TRBJ1-6, with 9 positions matching TRBD1. This CDR3 has 17 residues. Germline V gene lookup returns CDR1 KGHSH and CDR2 LQKENI. Unmatched junction bases numbered 11, after V lost 3 bases and J lost 8 bases.

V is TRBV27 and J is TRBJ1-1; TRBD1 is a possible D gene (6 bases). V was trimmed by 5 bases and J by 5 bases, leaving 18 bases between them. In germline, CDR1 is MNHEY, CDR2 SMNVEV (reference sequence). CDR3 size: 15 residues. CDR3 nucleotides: TGTGCCAGCAGTACCCGACAGGTAGGGAAGACTGAAGCTTTCTTT. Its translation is CASSTRQVGKTEAFF.

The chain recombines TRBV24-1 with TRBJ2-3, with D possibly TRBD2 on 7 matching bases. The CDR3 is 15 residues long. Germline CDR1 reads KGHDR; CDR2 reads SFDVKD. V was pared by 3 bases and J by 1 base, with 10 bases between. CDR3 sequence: CATSDTGGRTDTQYF. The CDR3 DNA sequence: TGTGCCACCAGTGATACGGGGGGCCGCACAGATACGCAGTATTTT.

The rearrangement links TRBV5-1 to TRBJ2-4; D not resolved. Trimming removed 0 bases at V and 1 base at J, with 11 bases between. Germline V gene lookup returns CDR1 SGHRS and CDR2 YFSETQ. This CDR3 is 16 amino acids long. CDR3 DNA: TGCGCCAGCAGCTTGGGTCCCCCCGGGGCCAAAAACATTCAGTACTTC. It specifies CASSLGPPGAKNIQYF.

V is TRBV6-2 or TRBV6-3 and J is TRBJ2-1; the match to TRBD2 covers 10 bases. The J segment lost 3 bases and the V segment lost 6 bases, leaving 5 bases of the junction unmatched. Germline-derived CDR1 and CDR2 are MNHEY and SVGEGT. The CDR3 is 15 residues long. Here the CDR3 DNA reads TGTGCCAGCAGCCATGGACTAGCGGTCTACAATGAGCAGTTCTTC. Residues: CASSHGLAVYNEQFF.

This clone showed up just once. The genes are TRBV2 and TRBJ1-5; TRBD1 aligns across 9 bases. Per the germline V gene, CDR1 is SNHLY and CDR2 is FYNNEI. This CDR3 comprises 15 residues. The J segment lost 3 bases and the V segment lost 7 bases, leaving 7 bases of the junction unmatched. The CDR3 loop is CASTPGQGFNQPQHF. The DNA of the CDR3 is TGTGCCAGCACCCCGGGACAGGGATTCAATCAGCCCCAGCATTTT.

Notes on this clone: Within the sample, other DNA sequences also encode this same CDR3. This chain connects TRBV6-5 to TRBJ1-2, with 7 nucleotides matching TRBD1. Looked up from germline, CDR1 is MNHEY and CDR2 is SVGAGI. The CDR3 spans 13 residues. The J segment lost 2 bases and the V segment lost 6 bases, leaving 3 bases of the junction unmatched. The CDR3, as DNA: TGTGCCAGCAGCCCGGACAGGAACTATGGCTACACCTTC. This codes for CASSPDRNYGYTF.

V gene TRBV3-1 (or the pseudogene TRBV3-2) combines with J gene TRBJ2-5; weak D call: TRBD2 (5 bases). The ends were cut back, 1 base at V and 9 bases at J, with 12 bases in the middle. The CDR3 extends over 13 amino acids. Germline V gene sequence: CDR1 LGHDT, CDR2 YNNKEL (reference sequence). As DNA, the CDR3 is TGTGCCAGCAGCCAAGGACGGCTCGGGGCCCAGTACTTC. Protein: CASSQGRLGAQYF.